This T cell receptor (beta chain) is from a study of OX40 agonist ivuxolimab in advanced cancers. Turning to the study itself: The drug used for patients, ivuxolimab, was an agonistic anti-OX40 (CD134) antibody. Six ivuxolimab dose levels, 0.01 to 10 mg/kg, were given intravenously every 2 weeks. Treatment received earlier with anti-PD-1, anti-PD-L1 or anti-CTLA-4 agents was allowed, and less than 45% had some. Study-level points and caveats: Clonal expansion from baseline to week 6 occurred in both CD4+ and CD8+ T cells.

With regard to this clone: The antigen is not known.

The method was immunoSEQ multiplex PCR; TCRdb's version includes in-frame clones alone and lacks a portion of them. The top ten clones hold under 5% of a sample with about 62,000 clones, roughly 85% of them seen once. Germline values: CDR1 SNHLY, CDR2 FYNNEI. V lost 3 bases to trimming and J lost 3 bases, with 11 bases between them. This CDR3 has 15 amino acids. The rearrangement uses TRBV2 and TRBJ2-2, with D perhaps matching TRBD1 (5 bases). The source was CD4+ or CD8+ T cells sorted from blood, collected in a trial of the OX40 agonist ivuxolimab. The sequence derives from an adult with an advanced solid tumor such as melanoma, head and neck, liver or kidney cancer. The CDR3 DNA is TGTGCCAGCAGTGATGTCAACAGGTACACCGGGGAGCTGTTTTTT. Its translation is CASSDVNRYTGELFF.